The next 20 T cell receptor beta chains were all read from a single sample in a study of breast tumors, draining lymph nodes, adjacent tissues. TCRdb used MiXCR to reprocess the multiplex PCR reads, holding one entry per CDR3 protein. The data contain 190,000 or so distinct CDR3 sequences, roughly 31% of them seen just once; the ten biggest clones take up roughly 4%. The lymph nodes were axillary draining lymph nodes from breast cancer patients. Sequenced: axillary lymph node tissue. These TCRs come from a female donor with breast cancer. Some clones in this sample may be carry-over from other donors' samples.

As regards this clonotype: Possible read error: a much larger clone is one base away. The CDR3 sequence: CASSLVGGRRGADPQYF. The DNA of the CDR3 is TGTGCCAGCAGCTTAGTGGGCGGGAGGAGGGGTGCAGATCCGCAGTATTTT. This rearrangement joins TRBV7-8 to TRBJ2-3, with 8 nucleotides matching TRBD2. CDR3 size: 17 residues. The V gene's germline CDR1 is SGHVS and CDR2 FQNEAQ.

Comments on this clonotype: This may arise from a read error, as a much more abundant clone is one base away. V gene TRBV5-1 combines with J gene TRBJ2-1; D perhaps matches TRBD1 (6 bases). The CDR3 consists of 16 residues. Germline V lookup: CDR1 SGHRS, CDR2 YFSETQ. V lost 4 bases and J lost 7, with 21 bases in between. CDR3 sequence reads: CASSTPRDKGHNEQFF. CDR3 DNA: TGCGCCAGCAGCACCCCCCGGGACAAGGGGCATAATGAGCAGTTCTTC. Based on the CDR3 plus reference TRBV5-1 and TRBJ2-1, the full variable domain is KAGVTQTPRYLIKTRGQQVTLSCSPISGHRSVSWYQQTPGQGLQFLFEYFSETQRNKGNFPGRFSGRQFSNSRSEMNVSTLELGDSALYLCASSTPRDKGHNEQFFGPGTRLTVL.

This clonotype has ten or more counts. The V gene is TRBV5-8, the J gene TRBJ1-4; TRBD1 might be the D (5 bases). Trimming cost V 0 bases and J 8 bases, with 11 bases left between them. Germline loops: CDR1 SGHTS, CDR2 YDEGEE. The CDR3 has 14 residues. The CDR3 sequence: CASSLDTGHEKLFF. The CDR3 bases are TGTGCCAGCAGCTTGGATACAGGCCACGAAAAACTGTTTTTT.

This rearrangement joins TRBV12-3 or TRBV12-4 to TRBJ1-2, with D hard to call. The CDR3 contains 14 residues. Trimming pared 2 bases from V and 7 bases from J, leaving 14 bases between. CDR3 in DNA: TGTGCCAGCAGTTTATTTGGCTCCGGCTCTGGCTACACCTTC. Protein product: CASSLFGSGSGYTF.

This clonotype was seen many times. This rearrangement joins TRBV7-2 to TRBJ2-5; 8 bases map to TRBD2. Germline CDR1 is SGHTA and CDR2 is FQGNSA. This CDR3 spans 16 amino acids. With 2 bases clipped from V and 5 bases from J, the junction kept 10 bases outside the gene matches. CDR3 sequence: CASSLIFRGGIETQYF. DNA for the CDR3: TGTGCCAGCAGCTTAATTTTTCGGGGGGGCATTGAGACCCAGTACTTC.

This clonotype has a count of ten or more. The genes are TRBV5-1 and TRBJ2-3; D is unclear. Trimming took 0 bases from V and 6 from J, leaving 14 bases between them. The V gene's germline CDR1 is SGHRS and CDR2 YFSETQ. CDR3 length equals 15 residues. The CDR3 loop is CASSLAYSSGDTQYF. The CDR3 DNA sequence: TGCGCCAGCAGCTTGGCATATTCATCCGGGGATACGCAGTATTTT.

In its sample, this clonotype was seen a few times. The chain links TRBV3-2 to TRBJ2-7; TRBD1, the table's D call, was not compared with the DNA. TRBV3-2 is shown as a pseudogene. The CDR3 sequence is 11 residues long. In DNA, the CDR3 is TGTGCCAGCCCTAAGGACAGGAGAATGTACTTC. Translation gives CASPKDRRMYF.

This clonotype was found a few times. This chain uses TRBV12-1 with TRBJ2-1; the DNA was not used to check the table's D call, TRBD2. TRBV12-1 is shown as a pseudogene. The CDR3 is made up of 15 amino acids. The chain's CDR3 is CASSVEAGETDEQFF. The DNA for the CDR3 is TGTGCCAGCAGCGTTGAAGCGGGAGAAACGGATGAGCAGTTCTTC.

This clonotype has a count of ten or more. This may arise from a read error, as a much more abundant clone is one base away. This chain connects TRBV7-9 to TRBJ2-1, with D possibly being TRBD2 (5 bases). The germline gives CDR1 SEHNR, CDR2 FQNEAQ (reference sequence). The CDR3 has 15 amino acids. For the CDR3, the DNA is TGTGCCAGCACCCAGTCGGGGAGCTCCTACAATGAGCAGCTCTTC. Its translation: CASTQSGSSYNEQLF.

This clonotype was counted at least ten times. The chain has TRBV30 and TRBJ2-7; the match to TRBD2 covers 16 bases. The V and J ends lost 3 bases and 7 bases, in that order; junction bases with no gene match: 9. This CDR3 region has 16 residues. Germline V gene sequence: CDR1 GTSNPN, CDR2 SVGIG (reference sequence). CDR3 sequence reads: CAWSRGLAGGPGEQYF. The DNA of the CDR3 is TGTGCCTGGAGCCGGGGACTAGCGGGGGGGCCGGGGGAGCAGTACTTC.

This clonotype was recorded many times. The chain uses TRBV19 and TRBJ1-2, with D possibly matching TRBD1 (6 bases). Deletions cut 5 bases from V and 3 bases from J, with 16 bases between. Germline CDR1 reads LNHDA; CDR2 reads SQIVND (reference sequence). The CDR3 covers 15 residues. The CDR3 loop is CASSSPGEGDYGYTF. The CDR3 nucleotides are TGTGCCAGTAGTTCCCCAGGGGAAGGGGACTATGGCTACACCTTC.

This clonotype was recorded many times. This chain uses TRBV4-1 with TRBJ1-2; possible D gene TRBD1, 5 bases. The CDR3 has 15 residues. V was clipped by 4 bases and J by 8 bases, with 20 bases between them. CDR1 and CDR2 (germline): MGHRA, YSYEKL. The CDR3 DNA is TGCGCCAGCAGCCCCCGCGCGGGGGGAGGTCGGGGCTACACCTTC. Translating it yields CASSPRAGGGRGYTF.

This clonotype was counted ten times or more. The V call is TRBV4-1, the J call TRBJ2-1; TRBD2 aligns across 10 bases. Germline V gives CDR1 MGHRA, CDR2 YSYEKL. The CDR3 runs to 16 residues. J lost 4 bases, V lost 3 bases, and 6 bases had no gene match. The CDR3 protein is CASSQPGLANYNEQFF. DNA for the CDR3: TGCGCCAGCAGCCAGCCGGGACTAGCGAATTACAATGAGCAGTTCTTC.

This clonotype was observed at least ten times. The CDR3, as DNA: TGCAGTGCTAGTAATAGCCGTAACACCGGGGAGCTGTTTTTT. It is translated as CSASNSRNTGELFF. The gene calls are TRBV20-1 and TRBJ2-2; D ambiguous. The V gene's germline CDR1 is DFQATT and CDR2 SNEGSKA (reference sequence). Deletions cut 3 bases from V and 2 bases from J, with 10 bases between. The CDR3 consists of 14 residues.

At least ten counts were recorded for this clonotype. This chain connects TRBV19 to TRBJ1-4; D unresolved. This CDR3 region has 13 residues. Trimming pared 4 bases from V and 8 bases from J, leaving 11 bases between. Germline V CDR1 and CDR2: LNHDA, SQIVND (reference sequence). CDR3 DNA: TGTGCCAGTAGTACCCCTCAGAGAGAAAAACTGTTTTTT. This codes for CASSTPQREKLFF.

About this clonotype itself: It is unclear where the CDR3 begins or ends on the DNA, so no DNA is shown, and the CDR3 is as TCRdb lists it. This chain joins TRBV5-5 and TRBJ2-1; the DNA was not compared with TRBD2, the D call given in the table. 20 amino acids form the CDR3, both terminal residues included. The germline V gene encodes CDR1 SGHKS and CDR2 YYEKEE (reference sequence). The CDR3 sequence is CASSIYLCSVRLTDYNEQFF.

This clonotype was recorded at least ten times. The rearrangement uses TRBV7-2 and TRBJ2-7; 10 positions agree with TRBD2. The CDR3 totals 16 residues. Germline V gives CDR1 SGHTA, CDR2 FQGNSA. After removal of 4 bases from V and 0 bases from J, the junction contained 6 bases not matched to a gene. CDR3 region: CASSYVAGGSSYEQYF. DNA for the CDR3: TGTGCCAGCAGCTACGTAGCGGGGGGTAGCTCCTACGAGCAGTACTTC.

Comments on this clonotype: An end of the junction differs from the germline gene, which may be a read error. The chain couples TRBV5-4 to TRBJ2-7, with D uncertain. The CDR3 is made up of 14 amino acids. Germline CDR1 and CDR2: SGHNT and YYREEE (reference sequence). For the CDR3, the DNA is TGTGCCAGCAGCCAAGACTCAATCTCCTACGGGCAGTACTTC. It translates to CASSQDSISYGQYF.

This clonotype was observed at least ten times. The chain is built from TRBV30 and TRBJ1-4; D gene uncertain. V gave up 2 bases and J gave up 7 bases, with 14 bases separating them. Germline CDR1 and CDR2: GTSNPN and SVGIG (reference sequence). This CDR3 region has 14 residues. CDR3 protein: CAWSRGYKGEKLFF. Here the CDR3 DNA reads TGTGCCTGGAGTCGGGGTTACAAGGGTGAAAAACTGTTTTTT.

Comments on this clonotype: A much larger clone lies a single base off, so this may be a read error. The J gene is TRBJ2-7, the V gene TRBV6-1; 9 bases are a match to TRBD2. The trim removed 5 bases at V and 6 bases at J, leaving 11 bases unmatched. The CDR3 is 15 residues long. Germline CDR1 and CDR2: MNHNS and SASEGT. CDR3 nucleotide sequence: TGTGCCAGCAGTCCTCAAGGGACTAGCACTGTCGAGCAGTACTTC. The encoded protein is CASSPQGTSTVEQYF.